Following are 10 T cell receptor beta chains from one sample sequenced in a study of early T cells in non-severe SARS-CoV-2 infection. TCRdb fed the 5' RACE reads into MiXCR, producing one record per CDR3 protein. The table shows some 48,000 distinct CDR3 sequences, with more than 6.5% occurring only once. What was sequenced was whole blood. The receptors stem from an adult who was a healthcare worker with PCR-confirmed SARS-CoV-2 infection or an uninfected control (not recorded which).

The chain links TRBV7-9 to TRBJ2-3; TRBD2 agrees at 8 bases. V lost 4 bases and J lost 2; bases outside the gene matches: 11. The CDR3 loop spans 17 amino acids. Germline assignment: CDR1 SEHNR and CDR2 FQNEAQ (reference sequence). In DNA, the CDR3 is TGTGCCAGCAGCTCCTTTTACCGGGGGGGTTACACAGATACGCAGTATTTT. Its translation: CASSSFYRGGYTDTQYF.

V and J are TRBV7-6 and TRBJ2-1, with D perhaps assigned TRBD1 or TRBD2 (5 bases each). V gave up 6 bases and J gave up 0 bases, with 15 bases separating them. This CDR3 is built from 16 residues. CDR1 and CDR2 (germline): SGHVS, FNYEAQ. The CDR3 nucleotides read TGTGCCAGCAGTCCAGATGGGGGACGCTCCTACAATGAGCAGTTCTTC. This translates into CASSPDGGRSYNEQFF.

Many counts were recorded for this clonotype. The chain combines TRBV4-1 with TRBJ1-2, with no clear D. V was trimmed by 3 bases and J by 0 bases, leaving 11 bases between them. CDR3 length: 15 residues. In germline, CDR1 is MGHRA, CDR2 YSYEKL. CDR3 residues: CASSQGPVANYGYTF. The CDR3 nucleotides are TGCGCCAGCAGCCAGGGTCCGGTAGCTAACTATGGCTACACCTTC.

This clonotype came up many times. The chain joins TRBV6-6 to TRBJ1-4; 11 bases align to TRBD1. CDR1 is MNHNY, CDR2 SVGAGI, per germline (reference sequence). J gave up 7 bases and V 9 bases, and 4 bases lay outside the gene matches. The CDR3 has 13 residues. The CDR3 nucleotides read TGTGCCAGTTCGGACAGGGGGCCTGAAAAACTGTTTTTT. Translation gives CASSDRGPEKLFF.

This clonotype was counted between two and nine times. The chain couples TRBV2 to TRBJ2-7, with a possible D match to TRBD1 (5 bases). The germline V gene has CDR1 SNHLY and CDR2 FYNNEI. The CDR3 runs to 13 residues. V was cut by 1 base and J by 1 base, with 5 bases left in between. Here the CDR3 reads CASSEGTSYEQYF. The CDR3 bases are TGTGCCAGCAGTGAAGGGACATCCTACGAGCAGTACTTC.

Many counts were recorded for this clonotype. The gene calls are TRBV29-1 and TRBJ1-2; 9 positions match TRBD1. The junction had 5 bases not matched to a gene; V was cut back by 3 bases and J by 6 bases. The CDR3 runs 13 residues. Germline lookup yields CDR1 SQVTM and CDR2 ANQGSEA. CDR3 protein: CSVELQGAHGYTF. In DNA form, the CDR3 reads TGCAGCGTTGAGTTACAGGGGGCACATGGCTACACCTTC.

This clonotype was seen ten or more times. CDR3 coding DNA: TGCAGTGCTAGAGTAAGACAGGATCAGCCCCAGCATTTT. Translated, it gives CSARVRQDQPQHF. The chain carries TRBV20-1 and TRBJ1-5, with D possibly matching TRBD1 (6 bases). The CDR3 extends over 13 amino acids. Germline V gene data show CDR1 as DFQATT and CDR2 as SNEGSKA (reference sequence). V was cut by 1 base and J by 5 bases, with 9 bases left in between.

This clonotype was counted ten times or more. This CDR3 reads CSATPGERTNYGYTF. The CDR3 DNA sequence: TGCAGTGCTACCCCCGGGGAGAGAACTAACTATGGCTACACCTTC. The gene calls are TRBV20-1 and TRBJ1-2; D not certain. CDR1 is DFQATT, CDR2 SNEGSKA, per germline (reference sequence). With 4 bases removed from V and 0 bases from J, the gap between germline ends came to 15 bases. The CDR3 spans 15 residues.

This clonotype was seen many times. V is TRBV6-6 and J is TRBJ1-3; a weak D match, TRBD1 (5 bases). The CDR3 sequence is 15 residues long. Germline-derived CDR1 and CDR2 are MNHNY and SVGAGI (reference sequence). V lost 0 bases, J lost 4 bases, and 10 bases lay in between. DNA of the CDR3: TGTGCCAGCAGTTACTCGCTGGCAGGGGGAAACACCATATATTTT. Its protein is CASSYSLAGGNTIYF.

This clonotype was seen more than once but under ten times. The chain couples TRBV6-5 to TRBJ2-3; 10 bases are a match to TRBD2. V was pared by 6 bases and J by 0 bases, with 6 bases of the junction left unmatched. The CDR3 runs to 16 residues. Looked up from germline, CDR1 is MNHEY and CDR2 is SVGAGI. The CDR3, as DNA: TGTGCCAGCAGCCTAGCGGGGGTAACTAGCACAGATACGCAGTATTTT. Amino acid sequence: CASSLAGVTSTDTQYF.